These 27 T cell receptor beta chains share one sample of origin, sequenced in a study of beta chain features in type 1 diabetes. What was sequenced were expressed TCRB transcripts, since all of the isolated RNA had been reverse transcribed. The method was immunoSEQ multiplex PCR; TCRdb's version includes in-frame clones alone and lacks a portion of them. The sample shows around 190,000 clones, about an eighth of them seen only once. The specimen sequenced was central memory CD4+ T cells from blood. Every receptor here comes from a woman aged 18-35 years in good health.

This clone was detected a few times. The CDR3 bases are TGTGCCAGCAGTCCCTCCCTGGGAGGACCCCCCTCTTACTTC. It is translated as CASSPSLGGPPSYF. This rearrangement joins TRBV28 to TRBJ2-5, with a tentative D call TRBD2 (6 bases). The germline CDR1 and CDR2 sequences are MDHEN and SYDVKM. This CDR3 has 14 residues. Deletions cut 5 bases from V and 14 bases from J, with 24 bases between. Complete variable domain (other parts from reference TRBV28 and TRBJ2-5): DVKVTQSSRYLVKRTGEKVFLECVQDMDHENMFWYRQDPGLGLRLIYFSYDVKMKEKGDIPEGYSVSREKKERFSLILESASTNQTSMYLCASSPSLGGPPSYFGPGTRLLVL.

This clone was counted only a few times. The chain combines TRBV6-5 with TRBJ2-7, with 9 bases identical to TRBD2. In germline, CDR1 is MNHEY, CDR2 SVGAGI. This CDR3 is built from 15 residues. V dropped 2 bases and J dropped 2; count of bases not matched to a gene: 4. The CDR3 is CASSYPASGTYEQYF. The CDR3 DNA is TGTGCCAGCAGTTACCCAGCTAGCGGGACCTACGAGCAGTACTTC.

This sequence joins TRBV27 and TRBJ2-1, with a weak D call TRBD1 (6 bases). V gave up 7 bases and J gave up 0 bases, with 13 bases separating them. CDR3 size: 15 residues. Germline CDR1 is MNHEY and CDR2 is SMNVEV (reference sequence). The CDR3 region is CASTSDSSSYNEQFF. The CDR3 nucleotides are TGTGCCAGCACATCGGACAGTAGCTCCTACAATGAGCAGTTCTTC.

The chain has TRBV2 and TRBJ1-5; perhaps TRBD1 as D (6 bases). The V and J ends lost 7 bases and 2 bases respectively, with 15 bases between them. Germline V gene data show CDR1 as SNHLY and CDR2 as FYNNEI. CDR3 length: 15 amino acids. The CDR3 here is CASTPGGAGNQPQHF. The CDR3 DNA sequence: TGTGCCAGCACCCCTGGGGGGGCTGGCAATCAGCCCCAGCATTTT.

The rearrangement joins TRBV5-1 to TRBJ2-3; tentatively, D is TRBD1 (6 bases). From germline, CDR1 is SGHRS and CDR2 YFSETQ. CDR3 length equals 12 residues. V was cut by 4 bases and J by 6 bases, with 9 bases left in between. CDR3 sequence: CASSPTGDTQYF. CDR3 nucleotides: TGCGCCAGCAGCCCCACAGGGGATACGCAGTATTTT.

This clone was detected many times. For the CDR3, the DNA is TGTGCCAGCAGCTTAAGGGTGACTAGCGGGACGTCGGTGGCCCGAGTGAAGACCCAGTACTTC. Its protein is CASSLRVTSGTSVARVKTQYF. The gene calls are TRBV7-8 and TRBJ2-5; 11 positions agree with TRBD2. The CDR3 spans 21 residues. V trimming: 2 bases; J trimming: 6 bases; junction bases outside the gene matches: 23. Germline-derived CDR1 and CDR2 are SGHVS and FQNEAQ.

The chain employs TRBV27 and TRBJ2-6; perhaps TRBD2 as D (5 bases). The CDR3 has 15 amino acids. V lost 5 bases and J lost 4, with 12 bases in between. Germline V gives CDR1 MNHEY, CDR2 SMNVEV (reference sequence). Written as DNA, the CDR3 is TGTGCCAGCAGTGCGCGGGTGACAGGGGCCAACGTCCTGACTTTC. Translation: CASSARVTGANVLTF.

The table lists this clone with a few counts. This sequence joins TRBV28 and TRBJ2-7, with 8 bases aligning to TRBD2. Trimming removed 3 bases from V and 3 bases from J; junction bases left unmatched: 4. The CDR3 totals 14 residues. Germline V gene data show CDR1 as MDHEN and CDR2 as SYDVKM. As DNA, the CDR3 is TGTGCCAGCAGTTTGAGCGGGAGCTACTACGAGCAGTACTTC. Protein: CASSLSGSYYEQYF.

In this sample, this clone turned up once. The rearrangement uses TRBV18 and TRBJ1-1; TRBD1 is a possible D gene (6 bases). The length of the CDR3 is 15 residues. V lost 6 bases, J lost 5 bases, and 19 bases lay in between. Per the germline V gene, CDR1 is KGHSH and CDR2 is LQKENI. The CDR3 DNA sequence: TGTGCCAGCTCCCCGAACAGGGAAACGGGGACTGAAGCTTTCTTT. This codes for CASSPNRETGTEAFF.

This clone was seen a handful of times. The rearrangement uses TRBV28 and TRBJ1-1; no firm D call. Trimming removed 7 bases at V and 1 base at J, with 4 bases between. CDR3 length: 11 residues. Germline CDR1 MDHEN, CDR2 SYDVKM. The CDR3 region is CASTWNTEAFF. The CDR3, as DNA: TGTGCCAGCACCTGGAACACTGAAGCTTTCTTT.

This chain links TRBV28 with TRBJ2-7; 8 bases line up with TRBD1. This CDR3 is built from 17 residues. With 5 bases clipped from V and 0 bases from J, the junction kept 12 bases outside the gene matches. Germline lookup yields CDR1 MDHEN and CDR2 SYDVKM. Written as DNA, the CDR3 is TGTGCCAGCAGTCCAACATTCGGACAGGGCGGCTCCTACGAGCAGTACTTC. It is translated as CASSPTFGQGGSYEQYF.

The rearrangement links TRBV5-1 to TRBJ1-1; D may be TRBD1 (6 bases). The V gene lost 4 bases and the J gene lost 1 base, with 20 bases spanning the gap. Per the germline V gene, CDR1 is SGHRS and CDR2 is YFSETQ. The CDR3 contains 17 residues. The CDR3 reads CASSGRTARSENTEAFF. The CDR3 nucleotides are TGCGCCAGCAGCGGACGGACAGCTAGGTCGGAGAACACTGAAGCTTTCTTT.

This clone turned up a few times. The rearrangement uses TRBV14 and TRBJ1-5, with D uncertain. The CDR3 consists of 14 residues. Trimming pared 1 base from V and 5 bases from J, leaving 9 bases between. Germline V gene sequence: CDR1 SGHDN, CDR2 FVKESK. In nucleotides, the CDR3 is TGTGCCAGCAGCCAAGGGGCTTATGATCAGCCCCAGCATTTT. Translated, it gives CASSQGAYDQPQHF.

The CDR3 DNA reads as TGTGCCAGCAGCTTAAACCTTCTAGCGGGAGGGCGGGGTAACGAGCCGCAGTACTTC. Translated, it gives CASSLNLLAGGRGNEPQYF. This sequence joins TRBV7-2 and TRBJ2-7, with TRBD2 matching 12 bases. Germline loops: CDR1 SGHTA, CDR2 FQGNSA. With V trimmed by 2 bases and J by 9 bases, 20 bases remained unmatched. The CDR3 loop spans 19 amino acids.

The chain combines TRBV28 with TRBJ2-7; D possibly corresponds to TRBD1 (6 bases). V was clipped by 8 bases and J by 2 bases, with 19 bases between them. Germline V gene data show CDR1 as MDHEN and CDR2 as SYDVKM. There are 15 residues in the CDR3. CDR3 amino acids: CASVSSGAGAYEQYF. The CDR3 DNA reads as TGTGCCAGCGTCTCCTCCGGGGCAGGGGCCTACGAGCAGTACTTC.

This clone turned up a few times. The chain is built from TRBV10-3 and TRBJ2-4; no definite D call. V dropped 9 bases and J dropped 5 bases, with 14 bases sitting between them. Germline V lookup: CDR1 ENHRY, CDR2 SYGVKD. This CDR3 contains 13 residues. CDR3 amino acids: CAISAASENIQYF. The CDR3 region has the DNA TGTGCCATTTCCGCGGCGAGCGAAAACATTCAGTACTTC.

J is TRBJ1-2 and V is TRBV28, with 12 bases lining up with TRBD1. Germline trimming cut 4 bases from V and 4 bases from J; bases unmatched to any gene: 7. The V gene's germline CDR1 is MDHEN and CDR2 SYDVKM. The CDR3 runs 16 residues. The CDR3 spells CASSSPGTGGVYGYTF. CDR3 in DNA: TGTGCCAGCAGTTCACCGGGGACAGGGGGCGTCTATGGCTACACCTTC.

This clone was picked up a small number of times. This sequence joins TRBV29-1 and TRBJ1-5; 8 positions agree with TRBD1. The CDR3 length is 14 residues. The trim removed 6 bases at V and 4 bases at J, leaving 8 bases unmatched. Germline V gene lookup returns CDR1 SQVTM and CDR2 ANQGSEA. The CDR3 nucleotides are TGCAGCGTAGCTACAGGGGGTGGTAATCAGCCCCAGCATTTT. Translating it yields CSVATGGGNQPQHF.

This clone showed up just a few times. The chain couples TRBV20-1 to TRBJ1-2; D may be TRBD1 (5 bases). Trimming removed 6 bases at V and 2 bases at J, with 7 bases between. CDR3 length: 11 amino acids. Germline CDR1 is DFQATT and CDR2 is SNEGSKA (reference sequence). Here the CDR3 DNA reads TGCAGTGCACAGGCCAACTATGGCTACACCTTC. This sequence encodes CSAQANYGYTF.

V usage is TRBV28 and J usage is TRBJ2-5, with TRBD2 matching 8 bases. Germline V lookup: CDR1 MDHEN, CDR2 SYDVKM. V gave up 4 bases and J gave up 4 bases; unmatched junction bases: 11. CDR3 length: 16 amino acids. As DNA, the CDR3 is TGTGCCAGCAGTTCCCCGAGGCTAGCGGGTATAGAGACCCAGTACTTC. Its translation: CASSSPRLAGIETQYF.

The V call is TRBV7-9, the J call TRBJ2-7; unclear D gene. Looked up from germline, CDR1 is SEHNR and CDR2 is FQNEAQ (reference sequence). Trimming shortened V by 5 bases and J by 5 bases, and 13 bases separated the two germline ends. This CDR3 region has 13 residues. Here the CDR3 DNA reads TGTGCCAGCAGCGAATTTAACAAAAACGAGCAGTACTTC. Amino acids: CASSEFNKNEQYF.

Only a few counts were recorded for this clone. The chain is built from TRBV5-6 and TRBJ1-1, with D unclear. Trimming shortened V by 0 bases and J by 6 bases, and 9 bases separated the two germline ends. The CDR3 sequence is 13 residues long. Germline V CDR1 and CDR2: SGHDT, YYEEEE. The CDR3 region is CASSLEIRAEAFF. DNA of the CDR3: TGTGCCAGCAGCTTGGAGATCCGAGCTGAAGCTTTCTTT.

This clone was counted at least ten times. This chain links TRBV19 with TRBJ2-1, with 7 nucleotides matching TRBD2. The CDR3 spans 15 residues. Germline loops: CDR1 LNHDA, CDR2 SQIVND (reference sequence). Losses at the gene ends were 3 bases for V and 4 bases for J; bases not matched to a gene: 6. CDR3 loop: CASSIRREWYNEQFF. CDR3 nucleotide sequence: TGTGCCAGTAGTATTAGGCGGGAGTGGTACAATGAGCAGTTCTTC. The whole variable domain, remainder taken from reference TRBV19 and TRBJ2-1, is DGGITQSPKYLFRKEGQNVTLSCEQNLNHDAMYWYRQDPGQGLRLIYYSQIVNDFQKGDIAEGYSVSREKKESFPLTVTSAQKNPTAFYLCASSIRREWYNEQFFGPGTRLTVL.

This clone has more than one count but fewer than ten. The V and J genes are TRBV5-4 and TRBJ2-3, with a weak D call TRBD2 (6 bases). Per germline, CDR1 SGHNT and CDR2 YYREEE (reference sequence). This CDR3 is 15 amino acids long. V shed 5 bases and J shed 1 base, with 14 bases lying between them. The CDR3 nucleotides read TGTGCCAGCAGAGAAAGCGGGTCCGGCACAGATACGCAGTATTTT. This gives the protein CASRESGSGTDTQYF.

There are many counts of this clone. V and J are TRBV7-9 and TRBJ2-7; 7 bases agree with TRBD2. This CDR3 has 13 amino acids. With 1 base clipped from V and 6 bases from J, the junction kept 3 bases outside the gene matches. Germline-derived CDR1 and CDR2 are SEHNR and FQNEAQ (reference sequence). The CDR3 nucleotides are TGTGCCAGCAGCTTAGGGACTAGAGCCGAGCAGTACTTC. It yields the protein CASSLGTRAEQYF. The entire variable domain, with the rest obtained from reference TRBV7-9 and TRBJ2-7, is as follows: DTGVSQNPRHKITKRGQNVTFRCDPISEHNRLYWYRQTLGQGPEFLTYFQNEAQLEKSRLLSDRFSAERPKGSFSTLEIQRTEQGDSAMYLCASSLGTRAEQYFGPGTRLTVT.

The chain uses TRBV18 and TRBJ2-6, with TRBD1 matching 7 bases. This CDR3 is built from 16 residues. V dropped 4 bases and J dropped 1; count of bases not matched to a gene: 4. The germline V gene encodes CDR1 KGHSH and CDR2 LQKENI. CDR3 sequence reads: CASSLEGASGANVLTF. As DNA, the CDR3 is TGTGCCAGCTCACTCGAGGGGGCGTCTGGGGCCAACGTCCTGACTTTC.

This chain connects TRBV4-1 to TRBJ2-7, with 7 bases that match TRBD1. The CDR3 runs to 16 residues. With V trimmed by 1 base and J by 2 bases, 8 bases remained unmatched. CDR1 is MGHRA and CDR2 is YSYEKL in the germline V gene. CDR3 loop: CASSQVPTGSAYEQYF. In DNA form, the CDR3 reads TGCGCCAGCAGCCAAGTCCCGACAGGGTCGGCCTACGAGCAGTACTTC.